Presented here are 24 T cell receptor beta chains from one specimen sequenced in a study of sequential checkpoint blockade in melanoma (dated by TCRdb to between 2018 and 2021). In light of the paper, this sample's treatment or condition label describes: randomized to nivolumab then ipilimumab (arm A) or the reverse (arm B). The library was prepared using the immunoSEQ multiplex PCR assay. TCRdb took this table from immuneACCESS and kept in-frame rearrangements with V and J called. Such tables lack part of the clones; where checked against another copy, unresolved V genes explain under half of the gap, and the rest is unexplained. This sample lists more than 2,500 clones; roughly a quarter were detected once. Clones ranked in the top ten supply 11% of the sample. The sample was tumor tissue (inferred from file names), taken from a patient given nivolumab and ipilimumab in sequence. Source of these receptors: a human donor with melanoma.

This clone was recorded a few times. The J gene is TRBJ2-2, the V gene TRBV1; no DNA check was done on the table's D call, TRBD1. TRBV1 is reported as a pseudogene. This CDR3 spans 16 amino acids. The CDR3 sequence is CASSQLGQGNTGELFF. CDR3 nucleotide sequence: TGCGCCAGCAGCCAACTGGGACAGGGTAACACCGGGGAGCTGTTTTTT.

This clone was counted between two and nine times. This chain uses TRBV6-8 with TRBJ2-1; 12 bases are shared with TRBD2. J was trimmed by 6 bases and V by 5 bases; bases with no gene match: 8. This CDR3 is built from 16 residues. Germline CDR1 and CDR2: MNHGY and SAAAGT. The CDR3 reads CASSGLRTSGANEQFF. The CDR3 DNA is TGTGCCAGCAGTGGACTAAGGACTAGCGGGGCCAATGAGCAGTTCTTC.

This clone was seen more than once but under ten times. The rearrangement joins TRBV6-8 to TRBJ2-7, with 12 bases identical to TRBD1. The CDR3 covers 17 residues. V shed 0 bases and J 5 bases; nucleotides not matched to a gene: 8. Per germline, CDR1 MNHGY and CDR2 SAAAGT. The CDR3, as DNA: TGTGCCAGCAGTTACTCGACTTTCGGGACAGGGGGCGACGAGCAGTACTTC. Its translation is CASSYSTFGTGGDEQYF.

This clone ranks as medium-sized (0.01 to 0.1%). CDR3 protein: CASSWQTSGGIYEQYF. CDR3 in DNA: TGTGCCAGCAGCTGGCAGACTAGCGGGGGGATCTACGAGCAGTACTTC. The chain uses TRBV7-6 and TRBJ2-7, with 13 nucleotides matching TRBD2. Unmatched junction bases numbered 6, after V lost 4 bases and J lost 3 bases. CDR3 length: 16 amino acids. The germline V gene has CDR1 SGHVS and CDR2 FNYEAQ. The full variable domain, rest sourced from reference TRBV7-6 and TRBJ2-7, is GAGVSQSPRYKVTKRGQDVALRCDPISGHVSLYWYRQALGQGPEFLTYFNYEAQQDKSGLPNDRFSAERPEGSISTLTIQRTEQRDSAMYRCASSWQTSGGIYEQYFGPGTRLTVT.

In this sample, this clone turned up a few times. The V and J genes are TRBV6-8 and TRBJ2-3; TRBD1 is a possible D gene (6 bases). The CDR3 consists of 12 residues. V was clipped by 6 bases and J by 5 bases, with 9 bases between them. Germline V gene lookup returns CDR1 MNHGY and CDR2 SAAAGT. The CDR3 sequence is CASRSGVDTQYF. The CDR3 DNA is TGTGCCAGCAGATCAGGGGTAGATACGCAGTATTTT.

This clone has only a few counts. The chain combines TRBV11-3 with TRBJ1-2; D ambiguous. This CDR3 has 15 residues. Trimming shortened V by 5 bases and J by 8 bases, and 21 bases separated the two germline ends. Germline CDR1 and CDR2: SGHNT and YENEEA. DNA for the CDR3: TGTGCCAGCAGCCAAGTTGGGGAAGGTGCGGGCGGCTACACCTTC. Translating it yields CASSQVGEGAGGYTF.

The chain joins TRBV18 to TRBJ2-7; TRBD2 matches at 8 bases. Looked up from germline, CDR1 is KGHSH and CDR2 is LQKENI. This CDR3 comprises 16 residues. With 3 bases clipped from V and 2 bases from J, the junction kept 9 bases outside the gene matches. The CDR3 is CASSPQLDGRAYEQYF. CDR3 coding DNA: TGTGCCAGCTCACCTCAGCTTGACGGGAGGGCCTACGAGCAGTACTTC.

This clone has only a few counts. V usage is TRBV9 and J usage is TRBJ1-1; TRBD1 is a possible D gene (5 bases). CDR3 length equals 15 residues. Trimming shortened V by 4 bases and J by 4 bases, and 17 bases separated the two germline ends. CDR1 is SGDLS and CDR2 is YYNGEE in the germline V gene. The DNA for the CDR3 is TGTGCCAGCAGCCCCACGGTTGGGGGGACCACTGAAGCTTTCTTT. Protein sequence: CASSPTVGGTTEAFF. Based on the CDR3 plus reference TRBV9 and TRBJ1-1, the full variable domain is DSGVTQTPKHLITATGQRVTLRCSPRSGDLSVYWYQQSLDQGLQFLIQYYNGEERAKGNILERFSAQQFPDLHSELNLSSLELGDSALYFCASSPTVGGTTEAFFGQGTRLTVV.

This clone has just a few counts. The gene calls are TRBV11-3 and TRBJ2-1; TRBD2 agrees at 12 bases. This CDR3 has 15 amino acids. The J segment lost 10 bases and the V segment lost 3 bases, leaving 7 bases of the junction unmatched. Germline assignment: CDR1 SGHNT and CDR2 YENEEA. The CDR3 region is CASSLSLAGGVEQFF. CDR3 DNA sequence: TGTGCCAGCAGCTTGTCGCTAGCGGGAGGGGTAGAGCAGTTCTTC. Filled out from reference TRBV11-3 and TRBJ2-1, the complete variable domain reads EAGVVQSPRYKIIEKKQPVAFWCNPISGHNTLYWYLQNLGQGPELLIRYENEEAVDDSQLPKDRFSAERLKGVDSTLKIQPAELGDSAVYLCASSLSLAGGVEQFFGPGTRLTVL.

The chain combines TRBV19 with TRBJ2-4, with 8 bases lining up with TRBD2. Germline loops: CDR1 LNHDA, CDR2 SQIVND (reference sequence). CDR3 length: 13 amino acids. With V trimmed by 4 bases and J by 7 bases, 3 bases remained unmatched. The CDR3 coding sequence is TGTGCCAGTAGTACCCAGCGGGGGAACATTCAGTACTTC. It codes for CASSTQRGNIQYF. Full variable domain (outside the CDR3, taken from reference TRBV19 and TRBJ2-4): DGGITQSPKYLFRKEGQNVTLSCEQNLNHDAMYWYRQDPGQGLRLIYYSQIVNDFQKGDIAEGYSVSREKKESFPLTVTSAQKNPTAFYLCASSTQRGNIQYFGAGTRLSVL.

This clone was detected only a few times. The gene calls are TRBV15 and TRBJ2-7; the D is unclear. Trimming pared 0 bases from V and 2 bases from J, leaving 11 bases between. The CDR3 consists of 15 residues. Germline V gene sequence: CDR1 LNHNV, CDR2 YYDKDF (reference sequence). In DNA form, the CDR3 reads TGTGCCACCAGCAGAGATCGGCTTTCTGCCTACGAGCAGTACTTC. Translated: CATSRDRLSAYEQYF.

The rearrangement links TRBV6-8 to TRBJ1-2; D uncertain. The length of the CDR3 is 15 residues. Germline V gene sequence: CDR1 MNHGY, CDR2 SAAAGT. Deletions cut 2 bases from V and 1 base from J, with 11 bases between. CDR3 sequence (DNA): TGTGCCAGCAGTTACCCAGGACTGAATAACTATGGCTACACCTTC. Its protein is CASSYPGLNNYGYTF.

This sequence joins TRBV6-8 and TRBJ1-1, with D perhaps TRBD1 (5 bases). The CDR3 is 16 amino acids. CDR1 MNHGY and CDR2 SAAAGT come from the germline V gene. V was pared by 6 bases and J by 1 base, with 18 bases between. CDR3 loop: CASRALGVPTNTEAFF. CDR3 in DNA: TGTGCCAGCAGAGCCCTAGGGGTACCGACGAACACTGAAGCTTTCTTT.

CDR3 nucleotide sequence: TGTGCCAGCAGCACGACGGAGACCACTGAAGCTTTCTTT. It yields the protein CASSTTETTEAFF. V is TRBV7-1 and J is TRBJ1-1; D uncertain. TRBV7-1 is assigned to the ORF class and has an uncertain function. The CDR3 is 13 amino acids. V lost 5 bases, J lost 4 bases, and 11 bases lay in between.

The J gene is TRBJ1-2, the V gene TRBV7-2; D ambiguous. The CDR3 is made up of 16 amino acids. Trimming pared 4 bases from V and 2 bases from J, leaving 17 bases between. Per germline, CDR1 SGHTA and CDR2 FQGNSA. The CDR3 region is CASSSEKGAGNYGYTF. The DNA for the CDR3 is TGTGCCAGCAGCTCGGAGAAGGGAGCCGGGAACTATGGCTACACCTTC.

This rearrangement joins TRBV6-8 to TRBJ1-1, with D maybe TRBD1 (5 bases). V was shortened by 8 bases and J by 6 bases, with 19 bases between the two germline ends. Per the germline V gene, CDR1 is MNHGY and CDR2 is SAAAGT. This CDR3 comprises 14 residues. The CDR3 nucleotides are TGTGCCAGCTCCAGTGGGGGGTTGGAGCCTGAAGCTTTCTTT. Its protein product is CASSSGGLEPEAFF.

This chain joins TRBV19 and TRBJ1-3, with D possibly being TRBD1 (6 bases). The germline V gene encodes CDR1 LNHDA and CDR2 SQIVND (reference sequence). Trimming stripped 4 bases from V and 4 bases from J, with 14 bases between. The CDR3 contains 15 residues. The chain's CDR3 is CASSTGAVFGNTIYF. CDR3 in DNA: TGTGCCAGTAGTACGGGGGCAGTCTTCGGAAACACCATATATTTT.

By sample fraction, this clone is medium-sized. The rearrangement joins TRBV4-1 to TRBJ2-2, with 9 nucleotides matching TRBD1. CDR1 is MGHRA and CDR2 is YSYEKL in the germline V gene. The CDR3 is 18 amino acids. V shed 4 bases, J shed 3 bases, and the junction held 12 bases outside the gene matches. The CDR3 region is CASSRVARTGAYTGELFF. The CDR3 DNA follows: TGCGCCAGCAGCCGAGTAGCCCGGACAGGGGCTTACACCGGGGAGCTGTTTTTT.

The V gene is TRBV6-8, the J gene TRBJ2-2; D call uncertain. CDR1 and CDR2 (germline): MNHGY, SAAAGT. The CDR3 is 13 amino acids. Trimming left V 2 bases short and J 3 bases short, with 4 bases between. CDR3 in DNA: TGTGCCAGCAGTTACAGGGACACCGGGGAGCTGTTTTTT. It is translated as CASSYRDTGELFF.

The chain carries TRBV18 and TRBJ1-4; TRBD1 is a possible D gene (6 bases). Germline lookup yields CDR1 KGHSH and CDR2 LQKENI. Trimming removed 5 bases at V and 8 bases at J, with 18 bases between. The CDR3 runs to 15 residues. The CDR3: CASSGTLQLGEKLFF. CDR3 in DNA: TGTGCCAGCTCAGGGACACTACAACTAGGGGAAAAACTGTTTTTT.

V and J are TRBV10-2 and TRBJ2-2; unclear D gene. The CDR3 extends over 15 amino acids. The V and J ends lost 4 bases and 3 bases respectively, with 12 bases between them. The germline CDR1 and CDR2 sequences are WSHSY and SAAADI. This chain's CDR3 is CASSGARHDTGELFF. The CDR3 DNA reads TGCGCCAGCAGTGGGGCCCGGCACGACACCGGGGAGCTGTTTTTT.

This clone was recorded only once. J is TRBJ1-1 and V is TRBV5-1; D might be TRBD1 (6 bases). V was pared by 5 bases and J by 0 bases, with 23 bases between. The germline V gene has CDR1 SGHRS and CDR2 YFSETQ. The CDR3 spans 18 residues. The chain's CDR3 is CASSVAGAGRSMNTEAFF. The CDR3 DNA sequence: TGCGCCAGCAGTGTAGCAGGGGCCGGGAGGAGTATGAACACTGAAGCTTTCTTT.

The chain combines TRBV19 with TRBJ1-5; 9 bases match TRBD1. The CDR3 contains 13 residues. V lost 7 bases, J lost 7 bases, and 5 bases stayed unmatched. CDR1 and CDR2 (germline): LNHDA, SQIVND (reference sequence). The CDR3 coding sequence is TGTGCCAGTACGGGACAGGGCTGGCAGCCCCAGCATTTT. Translated, it gives CASTGQGWQPQHF.

This chain joins TRBV6-8 and TRBJ2-3; D possibly uses TRBD1 or TRBD2 (7 bases each). Trimming left V 11 bases short and J 2 bases short, with 20 bases between. Per the germline V gene, CDR1 is MNHGY and CDR2 is SAAAGT. CDR3 size: 15 residues. CDR3 loop: CASGGAGGDTDTQYF. The CDR3 DNA is TGTGCCTCCGGCGGGGCAGGGGGGGACACAGATACGCAGTATTTT.